This T cell receptor (beta chain) was sequenced during a study of cytomegalovirus exposure and HLA in healthy donors. Study outcomes and limitations: HLA-A and HLA-B allele assignments for most subjects were reportedly predicted accurately using TCR beta sequences. In a later analysis, common viral pathogens appeared linked to several of the most significant clusters. Certain sequence variants were highly shared and formed a cluster, and this cluster was likely a sequencing artifact. In an earlier analysis, about 90% or about 30%: the productive usage of most TCR beta V segments.

Points on this clone: The antigen remains undetermined.

The CDR3 has 13 residues. V was pared by 3 bases and J by 4 bases, with 9 bases between. Germline V CDR1 and CDR2: SNHLY, FYNNEI. It was with 60 Vbeta and 13 Jbeta primers that the PCR ran. Here immunoSEQ multiplex PCR was the method, and the copy in TCRdb shows in-frame clones only, minus some. The sample shows around 170,000 clones, about 82% of them seen only once. The sample taken for sequencing was PBMCs. This chain links TRBV2 with TRBJ1-2; maybe TRBD1 (6 bases). The clonotype originates from a young woman in good health and CMV-seronegative. The CDR3 loop is CASSDGGGYGYTF. In DNA, the CDR3 is TGTGCCAGCAGTGATGGGGGCGGCTATGGCTACACCTTC.